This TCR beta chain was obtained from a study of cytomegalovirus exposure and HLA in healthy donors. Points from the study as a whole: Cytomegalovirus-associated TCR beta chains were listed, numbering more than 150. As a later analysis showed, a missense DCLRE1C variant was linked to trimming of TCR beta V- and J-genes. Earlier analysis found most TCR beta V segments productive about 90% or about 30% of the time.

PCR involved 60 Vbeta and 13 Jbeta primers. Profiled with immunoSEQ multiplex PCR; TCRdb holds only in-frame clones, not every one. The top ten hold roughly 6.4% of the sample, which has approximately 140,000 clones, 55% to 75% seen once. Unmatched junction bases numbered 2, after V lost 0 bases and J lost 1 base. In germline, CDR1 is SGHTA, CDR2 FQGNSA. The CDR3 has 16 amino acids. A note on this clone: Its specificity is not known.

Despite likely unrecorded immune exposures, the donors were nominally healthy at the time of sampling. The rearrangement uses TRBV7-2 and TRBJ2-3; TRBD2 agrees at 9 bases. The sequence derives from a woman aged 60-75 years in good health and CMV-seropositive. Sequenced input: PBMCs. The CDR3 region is CASSLASGSGTDTQYF. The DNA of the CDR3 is TGTGCCAGCAGCTTAGCTAGCGGGAGTGGCACAGATACGCAGTATTTT.